This T cell receptor beta chain was documented in a study of cytotoxic CD8 clonotypes in ibrutinib-treated CLL. Findings and caveats of the study: Private clonotypes, not public ones, expanded at ibrutinib response.

This CDR3 region has 14 residues. Germline V gives CDR1 MGHRA, CDR2 YSYEKL. The ends were cut back, 3 bases at V and 1 base at J, with 9 bases in the middle. In the case of this clone: What it binds is unknown.

The assay was immunoSEQ multiplex PCR, and TCRdb's table has in-frame clones only and misses some. The sample carries 43,000 or so clones, approximately 65% recorded once. The material sequenced was PBMCs, taken after 24 months of ibrutinib treatment. V usage is TRBV4-1 and J usage is TRBJ1-1; D not certain. This sequence was found in a human donor with chronic lymphocytic leukemia. The CDR3 DNA reads as TGCGCCAGCAGCCACAAGATGGAGAACACTGAAGCTTTCTTT. Translation: CASSHKMENTEAFF.